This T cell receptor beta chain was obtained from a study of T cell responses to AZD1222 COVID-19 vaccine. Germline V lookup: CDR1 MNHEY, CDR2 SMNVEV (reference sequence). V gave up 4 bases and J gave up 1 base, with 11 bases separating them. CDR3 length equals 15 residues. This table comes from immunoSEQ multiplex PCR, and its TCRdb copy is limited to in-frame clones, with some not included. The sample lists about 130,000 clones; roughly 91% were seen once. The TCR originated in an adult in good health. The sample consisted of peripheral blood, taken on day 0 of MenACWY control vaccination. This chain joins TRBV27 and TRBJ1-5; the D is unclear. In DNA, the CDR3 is TGTGCCAGCAGTTATTTTTCGGGGAGCAATCAGCCCCAGCATTTT. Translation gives CASSYFSGSNQPQHF.